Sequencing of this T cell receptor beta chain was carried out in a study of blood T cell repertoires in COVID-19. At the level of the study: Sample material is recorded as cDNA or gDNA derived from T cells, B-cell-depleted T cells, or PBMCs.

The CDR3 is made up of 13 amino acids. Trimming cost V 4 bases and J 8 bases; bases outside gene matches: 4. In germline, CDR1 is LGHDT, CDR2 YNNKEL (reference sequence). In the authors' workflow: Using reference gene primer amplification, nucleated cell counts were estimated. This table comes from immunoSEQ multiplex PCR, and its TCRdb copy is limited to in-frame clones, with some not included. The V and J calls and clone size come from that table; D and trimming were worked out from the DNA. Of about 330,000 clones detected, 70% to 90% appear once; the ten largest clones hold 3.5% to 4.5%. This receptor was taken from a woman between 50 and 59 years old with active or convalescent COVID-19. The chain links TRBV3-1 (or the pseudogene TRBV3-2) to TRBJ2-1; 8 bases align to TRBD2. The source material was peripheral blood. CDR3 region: CASSPYSGDEQFF. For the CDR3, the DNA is TGTGCCAGCAGCCCTTATAGCGGGGATGAGCAGTTCTTC.